Following are 11 T cell receptor beta chains from one sample sequenced in a study of T cell clones after liver transplantation (dated by TCRdb to between 2018 and 2021). Reading the label with the study, this specimen's time point is: pre-transplant. To prepare the library, the immunoSEQ multiplex PCR assay was applied. TCRdb stores this immuneACCESS table with in-frame sequences only. Part of the clones is absent; in the studies checked, under half of the shortfall reflects unresolved V genes, and no reason is known for the rest. This sample comprises approximately 100,000 clones, more than 75% of them detected only once. The top ten clonotypes cover 0.8% to 1% of the sample. Sequenced material: CD4+ T cells from blood, taken before liver transplant. The receptors stem from a human donor who received a liver transplant.

V and J are TRBV2 and TRBJ2-5; TRBD1 matches at 8 bases. Trimming cost V 6 bases and J 2 bases; bases outside gene matches: 2. CDR3 length equals 13 residues. Germline CDR1 reads SNHLY; CDR2 reads FYNNEI. The CDR3: CASRQGVQETQYF. The CDR3 region has the DNA TGTGCCAGCAGACAGGGGGTTCAAGAGACCCAGTACTTC.

This sequence joins TRBV7-9 and TRBJ2-1; D possibly corresponds to TRBD2 (6 bases). CDR3 length equals 18 residues. Germline values: CDR1 SEHNR, CDR2 FQNEAQ (reference sequence). The germline V and J ends were trimmed by 1 base and 6 bases, with 22 bases remaining between them. The CDR3 region has the DNA TGTGCCAGCAGCTTAGGTTCTAGCCGAGGTCAGGGAGGCAATGAGCAGTTCTTC. Translation: CASSLGSSRGQGGNEQFF. Combining the CDR3 with reference TRBV7-9 and TRBJ2-1 gives the whole variable domain DTGVSQNPRHKITKRGQNVTFRCDPISEHNRLYWYRQTLGQGPEFLTYFQNEAQLEKSRLLSDRFSAERPKGSFSTLEIQRTEQGDSAMYLCASSLGSSRGQGGNEQFFGPGTRLTVL.

This rearrangement joins TRBV5-4 to TRBJ2-5; 12 bases are shared with TRBD2. The V gene end was trimmed by 4 bases and the J gene end by 2 bases; junction bases not matched to a gene: 3. Germline V gene data show CDR1 as SGHNT and CDR2 as YYREEE (reference sequence). The CDR3 extends over 15 amino acids. This CDR3 reads CASSGLAGRQETQYF. The CDR3 bases are TGTGCCAGCAGCGGACTAGCGGGGAGACAAGAGACCCAGTACTTC.

This chain joins TRBV29-1 and TRBJ2-4; D call uncertain. The CDR3 runs to 16 residues. In germline, CDR1 is SQVTM, CDR2 ANQGSEA. The V and J ends lost 0 bases and 1 base respectively, with 13 bases between them. CDR3 DNA sequence: TGCAGCGTTGAAGATGACTCCCCGGAGGCCAAAAACATTCAGTACTTC. Its protein is CSVEDDSPEAKNIQYF.

The chain carries TRBV9 and TRBJ1-2; 9 positions match TRBD1. The CDR3 is made up of 14 amino acids. CDR1 is SGDLS, CDR2 YYNGEE, per germline. V lost 3 bases and J lost 3; bases outside the gene matches: 3. For the CDR3, the DNA is TGTGCCAGCAGCGAAAGACAGGGGGACTATGGCTACACCTTC. Its protein product is CASSERQGDYGYTF. Using reference TRBV9 and TRBJ1-2 for the parts outside the CDR3, the full variable domain is DSGVTQTPKHLITATGQRVTLRCSPRSGDLSVYWYQQSLDQGLQFLIQYYNGEERAKGNILERFSAQQFPDLHSELNLSSLELGDSALYFCASSERQGDYGYTFGSGTRLTVV.

This clone has only one observation. The chain has TRBV6-6 and TRBJ1-5; TRBD1 might be the D (5 bases). Germline V gene lookup returns CDR1 MNHNY and CDR2 SVGAGI (reference sequence). The CDR3 length is 14 residues. The V end lost 11 bases, the J end lost 4 bases, and 18 bases lay between the germline ends. The DNA of the CDR3 is TGTGCCTCCTCAGGCAGGGAACGAAATCAGCCCCAGCATTTT. This sequence encodes CASSGRERNQPQHF.

The rearrangement links TRBV12-5 to TRBJ2-6; 9 nucleotides agree with TRBD1. The CDR3 sequence is 17 residues long. V was clipped by 5 bases and J by 2 bases; unmatched bases: 7. CDR1 is LGHNT and CDR2 is FRNRAP in the germline V gene. The DNA of the CDR3 is TGTGCTAGTGGTGGCGGGACAGGGCTCACTGGGGCCAACGTCCTGACTTTC. Its protein is CASGGGTGLTGANVLTF.

V usage is TRBV5-1 and J usage is TRBJ2-1; TRBD2 matches 7 bases. This CDR3 is built from 13 residues. J lost 9 bases, V lost 6 bases, and 9 bases had no gene match. Looked up from germline, CDR1 is SGHRS and CDR2 is YFSETQ. The CDR3, as DNA: TGCGCCAGCACCCACCCGGGGAGGGGTGAGCAGTTCTTC. Its translation: CASTHPGRGEQFF.

In its sample, this clone was seen once. The CDR3 loop is CASSPSSLAGVAGELFF. The CDR3 nucleotides are TGTGCCAGCAGCCCGAGTTCACTAGCGGGAGTGGCCGGGGAGCTGTTTTTT. This rearrangement joins TRBV5-4 to TRBJ2-2; TRBD2 matches 11 bases. Trimming cost V 4 bases and J 6 bases; bases outside gene matches: 11. Per germline, CDR1 SGHNT and CDR2 YYREEE (reference sequence). The CDR3 extends over 17 amino acids.

The genes are TRBV19 and TRBJ1-2; TRBD1 might be the D (6 bases). The V gene's germline CDR1 is LNHDA and CDR2 SQIVND (reference sequence). The CDR3 runs 13 residues. The V end lost 7 bases, the J end lost 5 bases, and 14 bases lay between the germline ends. CDR3 DNA sequence: TGTGCCAGTACCCTACGGGGGGCATATGGCTACACCTTC. It codes for CASTLRGAYGYTF.

The V gene is TRBV6-1, the J gene TRBJ2-1; D may be TRBD2 (7 bases). Germline values: CDR1 MNHNS, CDR2 SASEGT. The V and J ends lost 4 bases and 10 bases respectively, with 11 bases between them. The CDR3 length is 12 residues. The CDR3 loop reads CASSAGGREQFF. CDR3 in DNA: TGTGCCAGCAGTGCCGGGGGGCGGGAGCAGTTCTTC.